This T cell receptor (beta chain) was sequenced for a study of CD8 T cells in Susac syndrome (dated by TCRdb to the late 2010s). Context from the whole study: Repertoire sequencing was used to test whether CD8+ T cell activation and differentiation in Susac syndrome was antigen driven.

The CDR3 has 12 amino acids, counting the end cysteine and phenylalanine. The entry retains the CDR3 DNA only, 36 bases that are in frame from base 1. Taken from the germline V gene, the CDR1 and CDR2 loops are SQVTM and ANQGSEA. Trimming removed 2 bases from V and 3 bases from J, leaving 8 bases between the germline ends. RNA was extracted using the RNeasy kit, and about 0.45 to 1 ug of the RNA was reverse transcribed with random hexamers. The immunoSEQ multiplex PCR assay, which covers 54 Vbeta and 13 Jbeta segments, was used to amplify TCR beta CDR3 regions. Bias from PCR amplification was corrected by using a synthetic template baseline for primer optimization and for computational correction. The authors processed their data as follows. Reads were annotated to V, D and J genes per IMGT and analyzed with immunoSEQ Analyzer, keeping only productive sequences. To calculate clonality, Shannon entropy was normalized by log2 of the number of productive unique sequences and then subtracted from one. For each patient and control, public and private clones were evaluated within the 100 most prevalent clones. Susac-specific clones were defined as absent from healthy and MS cohorts, 1052 published viral clones and other ImmuneACCESS disease sequences. TCRdb's own reprocessing of the public reads used fastp at Q25 and MiXCR and kept productive beta chains. Merged by CDR3 protein, the rows form single entries marked with the most common genes and DNA. Here the V and J calls rest on TCRdb's processing, not on the authors' analysis. The sample table shows around 200,000 distinct CDR3 sequences, and 90% to 95% are seen once. The leading ten clones occupy around 0.093% of the sample.

What the authors observed across the whole study: The number of individuals in the TCR sequencing and HLA analysis was recognized as being relatively small.

Note on this clonotype: Its specific antigen is unknown. No much larger clone exists at a distance of one base, and base qualities are not known.

High-throughput TCR beta sequencing profiled peripheral blood CD8+ and CD4+ T cells from healthy donors, Susac syndrome patients and multiple sclerosis patients. Healthy donors were included as age- and sex-matched controls. CD8+ TEMRA cells were enriched by FACS, while bulk CD8+ and CD4+ T cells were purified by magnetic negative isolation. Blood was drawn into EDTA tubes, processed within 24 hours, and PBMCs were isolated by density gradient centrifugation. PBMCs intended for TCR sequencing were cryopreserved in liquid nitrogen and were subsequently thawed in a 37 degrees C water bath. The sorted or isolated CD4+, CD8+ and CD8+ TEMRA cells had a purity of 90% or higher.

The sequence is built from TRBV29-1 and TRBJ2-7; no D gene can be assigned with confidence. The TCR was taken from a human donor in good health. Sequencing was carried out using CD4+ T cells from PBMCs. In nucleotides, the sequence is TGCAGCGTTGAATCCGCCCGCTACGAGCAGTACTTC. It encodes CSVESARYEQYF.